Below, 18 T cell receptor beta chains from the same sample are listed, as sequenced in a study of breast tumors, draining lymph nodes, adjacent tissues. One entry per CDR3 protein, called by TCRdb with MiXCR from the multiplex PCR reads. The sample lists 50,000 to 65,000 distinct CDR3 sequences; 42% were seen once. Specimen: breast tumor tissue. The receptors stem from a female donor with breast cancer. Some clones in this sample may be carry-over from other donors' samples.

This clonotype is a singleton in its sample. A read error may produce the germline difference seen at one junction end. V gene TRBV13 combines with J gene TRBJ2-7, with 8 bases aligning to TRBD2. Germline assignment: CDR1 PRHDT and CDR2 FYEKMQ (reference sequence). This CDR3 is built from 16 residues. CDR3 nucleotide sequence: TGCGCCAGCAGCTTCGACGGGAGGGCGAGCTCCTACGAGCAGTACTTC. Residues: CASSFDGRASSYEQYF.

This clonotype was detected many times. This chain uses TRBV5-6 with TRBJ1-5; no clear D. Per germline, CDR1 SGHDT and CDR2 YYEEEE. This CDR3 is 12 amino acids long. V was shortened by 2 bases and J by 5 bases, with 5 bases between the two germline ends. DNA for the CDR3: TGTGCCAGCAGCTTACTGGATCAGCCCCAGCATTTT. It yields the protein CASSLLDQPQHF.

This clonotype has a count of ten or more. This chain joins TRBV5-1 and TRBJ1-4, with a possible D match to TRBD1 (6 bases). V shed 0 bases and J shed 6 bases, with 12 bases lying between them. Germline V lookup: CDR1 SGHRS, CDR2 YFSETQ. The CDR3 runs 15 residues. In DNA, the CDR3 is TGCGCCAGCAGCTTGGCCGGGGGCGATGATGAAAAACTGTTTTTT. This encodes CASSLAGGDDEKLFF.

V usage is TRBV5-1 and J usage is TRBJ1-4; the D gene is possibly TRBD1 (5 bases). V was trimmed by 4 bases and J by 14 bases, leaving 21 bases between them. From germline, CDR1 is SGHRS and CDR2 YFSETQ. The CDR3 has 14 amino acids. The CDR3 coding sequence is TGCGCCAGCAGCCAGGACGGACAAAATGACAAGCTGTTTTTT. It yields the protein CASSQDGQNDKLFF.

This clonotype was observed at least ten times. The V call is TRBV20-1, the J call TRBJ1-5, with D possibly matching TRBD1 (6 bases). V was trimmed by 6 bases and J by 3 bases, leaving 9 bases between them. The CDR3 covers 12 residues. The germline CDR1 and CDR2 sequences are DFQATT and SNEGSKA (reference sequence). The CDR3 sequence: CSARTVNQPQHF. The CDR3 nucleotides are TGCAGTGCCAGGACAGTCAATCAGCCCCAGCATTTT.

The gene calls are TRBV10-3 and TRBJ1-2; D gene ambiguous. CDR3 size: 13 residues. V was pared by 7 bases and J by 4 bases, with 13 bases between. Germline CDR1 ENHRY, CDR2 SYGVKD. CDR3 loop: CAITAGGTYGYTF. Written as DNA, the CDR3 is TGTGCCATCACAGCCGGCGGAACCTATGGCTACACCTTC.

This clonotype was seen ten or more times. Being one base from a much bigger clone, this may be a read error. As DNA, the CDR3 is TGCAGTGCTAGGGTCCCGGGACTAGCATCCTACGAGCAGTACTTC. Its protein product is CSARVPGLASYEQYF. V and J are TRBV20-1 and TRBJ2-7; 9 positions agree with TRBD2. The ends lost 3 bases at V and 1 base at J; junction bases unmatched: 7. The CDR3 is 15 residues long. From germline, CDR1 is DFQATT and CDR2 SNEGSKA (reference sequence).

For this clonotype: In this CDR3 the conserved last residue, phenylalanine or tryptophan, is missing, so a read error is likely. The DNA is left out, because the CDR3 cannot be placed on it with certainty; the CDR3 is given as TCRdb lists it. The chain combines TRBV9 with TRBJ2-7; no DNA check was done on the table's D call, TRBD1. Germline V lookup: CDR1 SGDLS, CDR2 YYNGEE. The CDR3 comprises 14 residues, both ends counted. CDR3 amino acids: CACSATDLSYEQSL.

The chain recombines TRBV2 with TRBJ2-5; perhaps TRBD1 as D (5 bases). The CDR3 totals 13 residues. Germline CDR1 SNHLY, CDR2 FYNNEI. Trimming stripped 3 bases from V and 9 bases from J, with 14 bases between. The CDR3 DNA follows: TGTGCCAGCAGTGACAGGGTCGATCAGCCCCAGTACTTC. Protein: CASSDRVDQPQYF.

This clonotype appeared a few times. A read error is possible here, since a much larger clone lies one base away. The chain joins TRBV6-6 to TRBJ2-1; 9 bases fit TRBD1. Looked up from germline, CDR1 is MNHNY and CDR2 is SVGAGI (reference sequence). The V and J ends lost 5 bases and 7 bases, in that order; junction bases with no gene match: 6. The CDR3 consists of 14 residues. CDR3 amino acids: CASSQQGARNEQFF. Here the CDR3 DNA reads TGTGCCAGCAGTCAACAGGGGGCGAGGAATGAGCAGTTCTTC.

This clonotype was picked up many times. This chain joins TRBV14 and TRBJ1-4; 8 bases agree with TRBD1. With 1 base clipped from V and 8 bases from J, the junction kept 12 bases outside the gene matches. The CDR3 contains 17 residues. From germline, CDR1 is SGHDN and CDR2 FVKESK. The CDR3 reads CASSQGVRTGRREKLFF. In DNA form, the CDR3 reads TGTGCCAGCAGCCAAGGAGTTCGGACAGGGCGGCGAGAAAAACTGTTTTTT.

The chain joins TRBV2 to TRBJ2-7; 8 bases map to TRBD2. V lost 5 bases to trimming and J lost 1 base; unmatched junction nucleotides: 7. CDR3 size: 15 residues. The V gene's germline CDR1 is SNHLY and CDR2 FYNNEI. Here the CDR3 reads CASSLTSEGSYEQYF. CDR3 DNA sequence: TGTGCCAGCAGTCTGACTAGCGAGGGTTCCTACGAGCAGTACTTC. The full variable domain, completed using reference TRBV2 and TRBJ2-7, is EPEVTQTPSHQVTQMGQEVILRCVPISNHLYFYWYRQILGQKVEFLVSFYNNEISEKSEIFDDQFSVERPDGSNFTLKIRSTKLEDSAMYFCASSLTSEGSYEQYFGPGTRLTVT.

This clonotype came up many times. V gene TRBV20-1 combines with J gene TRBJ2-3, with a possible D match to TRBD2 (7 bases). Germline loops: CDR1 DFQATT, CDR2 SNEGSKA (reference sequence). V shed 0 bases and J shed 3 bases, with 16 bases lying between them. The CDR3 extends over 16 amino acids. The chain's CDR3 is CSAREVGRGGTDTQYF. The CDR3 DNA is TGCAGTGCTAGAGAAGTGGGCAGGGGAGGGACAGATACGCAGTATTTT.

In its sample, this clonotype was seen many times. This sequence joins TRBV25-1 and TRBJ2-3; possible D gene TRBD2, 7 bases. Germline loops: CDR1 MGHDK, CDR2 SYGVNS. The CDR3 is made up of 15 amino acids. The germline V and J ends were trimmed by 4 bases and 3 bases, with 14 bases remaining between them. The CDR3 sequence: CASSAPRGGTDTQYF. The DNA for the CDR3 is TGTGCCAGCAGTGCGCCCAGGGGAGGGACAGATACGCAGTATTTT.

This clonotype was counted at least ten times. The chain links TRBV24-1 to TRBJ2-7; D gene uncertain. The V and J ends lost 4 bases and 3 bases respectively, with 9 bases between them. The CDR3 is 13 amino acids. The germline CDR1 and CDR2 sequences are KGHDR and SFDVKD. The CDR3 sequence is CATSDPPNYEQYF. DNA of the CDR3: TGTGCCACCAGTGACCCCCCGAACTACGAGCAGTACTTC.

In the case of this clonotype: The junction shows a germline mismatch at one end, possibly a read error. This chain uses TRBV20-1 with TRBJ2-3; TRBD2 aligns across 7 bases. The CDR3 totals 15 residues. CDR1 DFQATT and CDR2 SNEGSKA come from the germline V gene (reference sequence). CDR3 amino acids: CSAISSGDSTDTRDF. In DNA, the CDR3 is TGCAGTGCCATTTCTAGCGGTGATAGCACAGATACGCGGGATTTT.

This chain uses TRBV2 with TRBJ2-5; the match to TRBD2 covers 9 bases. This CDR3 is built from 13 residues. From germline, CDR1 is SNHLY and CDR2 FYNNEI. J gave up 5 bases and V 5 bases, and 3 bases lay outside the gene matches. The DNA for the CDR3 is TGTGCCAGCAGTATAGGGACTAGCGAGACCCAGTACTTC. Its protein is CASSIGTSETQYF.

Comments on this clonotype: Since a much larger clone is just one base distant, this may be a read error. This chain uses TRBV12-3 or TRBV12-4 with TRBJ1-5, with D unclear. CDR3 length: 12 residues. V lost 3 bases to trimming and J lost 3 bases, with 3 bases between them. The CDR3 loop is CASSFVNQPQHF. Written as DNA, the CDR3 is TGTGCCAGCAGTTTCGTCAATCAGCCCCAGCATTTT.